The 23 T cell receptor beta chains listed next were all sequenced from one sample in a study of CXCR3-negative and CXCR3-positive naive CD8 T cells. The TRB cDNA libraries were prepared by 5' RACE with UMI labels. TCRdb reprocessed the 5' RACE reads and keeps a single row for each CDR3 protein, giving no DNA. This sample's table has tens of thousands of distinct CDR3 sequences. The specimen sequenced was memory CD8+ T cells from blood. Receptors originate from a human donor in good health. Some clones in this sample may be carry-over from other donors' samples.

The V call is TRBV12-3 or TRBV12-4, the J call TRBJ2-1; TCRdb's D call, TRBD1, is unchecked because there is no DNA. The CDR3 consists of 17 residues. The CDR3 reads CASSSVIGGGAYNEQFF.

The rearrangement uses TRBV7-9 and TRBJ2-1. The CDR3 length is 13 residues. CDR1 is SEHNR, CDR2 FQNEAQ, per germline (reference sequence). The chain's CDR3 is CASSPRVFDEQFF.

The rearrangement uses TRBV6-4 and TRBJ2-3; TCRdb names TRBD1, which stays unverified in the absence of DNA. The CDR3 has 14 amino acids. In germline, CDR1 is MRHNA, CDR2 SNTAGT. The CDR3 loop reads CASSATGYPDTQYF.

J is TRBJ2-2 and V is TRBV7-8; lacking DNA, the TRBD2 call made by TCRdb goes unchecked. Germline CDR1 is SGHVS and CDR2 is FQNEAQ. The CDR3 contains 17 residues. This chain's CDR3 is CASSLEGLAMNTGELFF.

The CDR3 is CASSPRDLLYTDTQYF. V and J are TRBV7-9 and TRBJ2-3; TCRdb indicates TRBD1, and absent DNA this call remains unverified. CDR1 SEHNR and CDR2 FQNEAQ come from the germline V gene (reference sequence). The CDR3 has 16 amino acids.

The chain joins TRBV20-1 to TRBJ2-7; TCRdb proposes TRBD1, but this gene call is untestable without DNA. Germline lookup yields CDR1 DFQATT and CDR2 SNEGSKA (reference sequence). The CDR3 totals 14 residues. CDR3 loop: CSATPAGATYEQYF.

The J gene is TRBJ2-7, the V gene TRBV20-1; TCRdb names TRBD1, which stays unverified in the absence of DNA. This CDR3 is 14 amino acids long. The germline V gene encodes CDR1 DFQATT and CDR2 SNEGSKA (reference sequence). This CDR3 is CSATRDREIYEQYF.

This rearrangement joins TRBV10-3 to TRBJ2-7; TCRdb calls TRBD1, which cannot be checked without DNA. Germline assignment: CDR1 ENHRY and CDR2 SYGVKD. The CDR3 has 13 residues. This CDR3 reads CAISVARGNEQYF.

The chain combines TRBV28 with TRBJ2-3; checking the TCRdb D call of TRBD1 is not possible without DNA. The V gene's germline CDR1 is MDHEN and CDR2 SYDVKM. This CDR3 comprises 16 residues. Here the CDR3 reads CASSLSPGIRTDTQYF.

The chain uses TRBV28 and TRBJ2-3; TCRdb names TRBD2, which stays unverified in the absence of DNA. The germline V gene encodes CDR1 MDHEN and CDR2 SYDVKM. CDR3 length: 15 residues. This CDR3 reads CASTPREREVDTQYF.

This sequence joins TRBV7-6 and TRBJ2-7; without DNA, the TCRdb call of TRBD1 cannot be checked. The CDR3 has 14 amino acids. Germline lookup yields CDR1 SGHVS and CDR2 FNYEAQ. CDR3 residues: CASSPRDQVHEQYF.

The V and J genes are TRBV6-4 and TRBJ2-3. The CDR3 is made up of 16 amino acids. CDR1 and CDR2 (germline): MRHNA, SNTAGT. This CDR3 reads CASSESTGSSTDTQYF.

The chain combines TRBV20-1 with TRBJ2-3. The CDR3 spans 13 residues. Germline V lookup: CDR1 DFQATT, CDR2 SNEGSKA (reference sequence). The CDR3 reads CSARDYRGQKQYF.

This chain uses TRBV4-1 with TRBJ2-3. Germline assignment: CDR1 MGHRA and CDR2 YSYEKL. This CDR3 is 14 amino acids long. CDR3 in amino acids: CASSQDAQTDTQYF.

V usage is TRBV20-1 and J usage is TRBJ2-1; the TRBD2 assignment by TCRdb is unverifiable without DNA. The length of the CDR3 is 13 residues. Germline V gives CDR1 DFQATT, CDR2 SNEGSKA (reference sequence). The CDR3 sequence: CSARVADYNEQFF.

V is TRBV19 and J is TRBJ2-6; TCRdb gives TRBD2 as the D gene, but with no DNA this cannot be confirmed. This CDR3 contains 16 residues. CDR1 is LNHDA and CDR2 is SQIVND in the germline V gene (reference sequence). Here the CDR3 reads CAARGQAGSGANVLTF. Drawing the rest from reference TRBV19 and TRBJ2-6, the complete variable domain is DGGITQSPKYLFRKEGQNVTLSCEQNLNHDAMYWYRQDPGQGLRLIYYSQIVNDFQKGDIAEGYSVSREKKESFPLTVTSAQKNPTAFYLCAARGQAGSGANVLTFGAGSRLTVL.

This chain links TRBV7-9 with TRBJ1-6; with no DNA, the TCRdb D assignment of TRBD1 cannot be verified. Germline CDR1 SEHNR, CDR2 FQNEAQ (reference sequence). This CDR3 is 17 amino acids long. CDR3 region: CASSLDVPSSYNSPLHF. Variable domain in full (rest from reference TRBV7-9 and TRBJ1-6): DTGVSQNPRHKITKRGQNVTFRCDPISEHNRLYWYRQTLGQGPEFLTYFQNEAQLEKSRLLSDRFSAERPKGSFSTLEIQRTEQGDSAMYLCASSLDVPSSYNSPLHFGNGTRLTVT.

CDR3 protein: CSARDLKGYEQYF. This chain uses TRBV20-1 with TRBJ2-7. The germline V gene encodes CDR1 DFQATT and CDR2 SNEGSKA (reference sequence). CDR3 length: 13 amino acids.

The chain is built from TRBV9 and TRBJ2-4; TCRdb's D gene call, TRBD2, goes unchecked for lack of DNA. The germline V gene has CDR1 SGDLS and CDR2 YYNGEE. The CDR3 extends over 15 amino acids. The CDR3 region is CASSPSGARGNIQYF. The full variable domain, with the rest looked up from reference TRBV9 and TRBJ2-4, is DSGVTQTPKHLITATGQRVTLRCSPRSGDLSVYWYQQSLDQGLQFLIQYYNGEERAKGNILERFSAQQFPDLHSELNLSSLELGDSALYFCASSPSGARGNIQYFGAGTRLSVL.

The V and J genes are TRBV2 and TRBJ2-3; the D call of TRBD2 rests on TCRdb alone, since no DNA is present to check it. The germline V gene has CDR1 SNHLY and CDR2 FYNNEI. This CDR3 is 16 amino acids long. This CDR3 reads CASSARLAGFTDTQYF.

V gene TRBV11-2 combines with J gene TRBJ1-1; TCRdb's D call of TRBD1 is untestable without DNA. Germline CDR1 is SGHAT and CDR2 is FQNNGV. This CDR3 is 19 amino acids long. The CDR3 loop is CASTLVLLPGHVSDSEAFF.

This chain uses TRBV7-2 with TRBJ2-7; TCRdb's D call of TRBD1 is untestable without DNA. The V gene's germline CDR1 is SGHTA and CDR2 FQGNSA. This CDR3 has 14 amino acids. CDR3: CASSLRPGHREQYF.

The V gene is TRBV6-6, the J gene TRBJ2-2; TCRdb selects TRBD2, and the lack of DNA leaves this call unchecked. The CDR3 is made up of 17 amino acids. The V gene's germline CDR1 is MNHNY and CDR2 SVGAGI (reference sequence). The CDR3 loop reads CASSYGTSGWGTGELFF.